These 20 T cell receptor beta chains share one sample of origin, sequenced in a study of T-cell memory formation after mild COVID-19. TCRdb used MiXCR to reprocess the 5' RACE reads, holding one entry per CDR3 protein. The sample contains roughly 600,000 distinct CDR3 sequences, around 17% of which appear only once. Sequenced sample: PBMCs or a T cell subset sorted from them (not recorded which). These receptors originate from an adult woman who had mild COVID-19 (a few samples of this study predate the infection). Cell type and time point are not known.

The chain uses TRBV12-3 or TRBV12-4 and TRBJ2-3; 11 bases are shared with TRBD2. V lost 3 bases to trimming and J lost 4 bases; unmatched junction nucleotides: 6. This CDR3 has 16 amino acids. For the CDR3, the DNA is TGTGCCAGCAGTTTGTTAGCGGGAGGGTCCGCAGATACGCAGTATTTT. Encoded protein: CASSLLAGGSADTQYF.

V is TRBV2 and J is TRBJ2-7, with 9 bases aligning to TRBD1. Trimming at V came to 2 bases and at J to 0 bases, leaving 8 bases not matched to a gene. In germline, CDR1 is SNHLY, CDR2 FYNNEI. The CDR3 runs to 17 residues. CDR3 bases: TGTGCCAGCAGTGAACCCTCCGGGACAGGGAACTCCTACGAGCAGTACTTC. Residues: CASSEPSGTGNSYEQYF.

This clonotype has a handful of counts. The chain has TRBV6-2 or TRBV6-3 and TRBJ1-1, with D possibly matching TRBD1 (5 bases). The germline V and J ends were trimmed by 7 bases and 2 bases, with 17 bases remaining between them. The CDR3 length is 15 residues. CDR1 is MNHEY and CDR2 is SVGEGT in the germline V gene. CDR3 nucleotides: TGTGCCAGCAAAATCGTGGGGACGGGTAACACTGAAGCTTTCTTT. The encoded protein is CASKIVGTGNTEAFF.

The chain links TRBV24-1 to TRBJ2-2, with TRBD1 identical over 7 bases. The V gene's germline CDR1 is KGHDR and CDR2 SFDVKD. V was clipped by 3 bases and J by 6 bases; unmatched bases: 3. The CDR3 spans 14 residues. CDR3 region: CATSDARGPGELFF. CDR3 DNA sequence: TGTGCCACCAGTGATGCAAGGGGGCCCGGGGAGCTGTTTTTT.

This chain links TRBV12-3 or TRBV12-4 with TRBJ1-2; D is possibly TRBD1 (5 bases). Trimming stripped 7 bases from V and 4 bases from J, with 13 bases between. This CDR3 is 13 amino acids long. The CDR3 loop reads CASIQGVGYGYTF. In DNA form, the CDR3 reads TGTGCCAGCATTCAGGGTGTTGGCTATGGCTACACCTTC.

The J gene is TRBJ1-4, the V gene TRBV5-1, with 9 nucleotides matching TRBD1. J lost 7 bases, V lost 4 bases, and 11 bases had no gene match. The CDR3 sequence is 16 residues long. CDR1 SGHRS and CDR2 YFSETQ come from the germline V gene. The CDR3 region is CASSPEQGARFEKLFF. DNA of the CDR3: TGCGCCAGCAGCCCGGAACAGGGGGCGCGGTTTGAAAAACTGTTTTTT.

There are a few counts of this clonotype. The rearrangement uses TRBV29-1 and TRBJ2-3, with D uncertain. Trimming took 6 bases from V and 2 from J, leaving 12 bases between them. The CDR3 is made up of 13 amino acids. Germline V lookup: CDR1 SQVTM, CDR2 ANQGSEA. CDR3: CSVLPGDTDTQYF. DNA of the CDR3: TGCAGCGTCCTCCCTGGGGACACAGATACGCAGTATTTT.

In this sample, this clonotype turned up a few times. The chain employs TRBV11-2 and TRBJ2-3, with D hard to call. Trimming left V 6 bases short and J 5 bases short, with 15 bases between. This CDR3 region has 14 residues. Per the germline V gene, CDR1 is SGHAT and CDR2 is FQNNGV. CDR3 protein: CASRPSPVGDTQYF. The CDR3 nucleotides read TGTGCCAGCAGACCAAGCCCGGTTGGAGATACGCAGTATTTT.

This clonotype was counted a few times. The V and J genes are TRBV7-8 and TRBJ1-1, with 7 bases fitting TRBD1. The germline CDR1 and CDR2 sequences are SGHVS and FQNEAQ. This CDR3 spans 11 amino acids. The CDR3 loop is CTLDRVAEAFF. The CDR3 nucleotides are TGTACCCTCGACAGGGTAGCTGAAGCTTTCTTT.

This clonotype has just a few counts. The chain is built from TRBV3-1 and TRBJ2-7; D is possibly TRBD1 or TRBD2 (5 bases each). V was clipped by 2 bases and J by 7 bases, with 21 bases between them. Per the germline V gene, CDR1 is LGHDT and CDR2 is YNNKEL (reference sequence). The CDR3 has 16 amino acids. The CDR3 is CASSQLKTARSGEQYF. CDR3 coding DNA: TGTGCCAGCAGCCAACTTAAGACAGCGCGGTCGGGAGAGCAGTACTTC.

The rearrangement links TRBV30 to TRBJ1-1, with D unclear. The CDR3 covers 13 residues. Per germline, CDR1 GTSNPN and CDR2 SVGIG (reference sequence). Trimming took 0 bases from V and 11 from J, leaving 16 bases between them. The CDR3 loop reads CAWSVVRKGEAFF. Written as DNA, the CDR3 is TGTGCCTGGAGTGTTGTCAGAAAGGGTGAGGCTTTCTTT.

This clonotype was observed at least ten times. This sequence joins TRBV6-6 and TRBJ1-1; D not resolved. Trimming removed 6 bases at V and 11 bases at J, with 16 bases between. The germline V gene has CDR1 MNHNY and CDR2 SVGAGI (reference sequence). CDR3 size: 12 residues. The chain's CDR3 is CASRTDVGGAFF. CDR3 bases: TGTGCCAGCAGGACGGACGTCGGAGGGGCTTTCTTT.

This clonotype was seen a handful of times. The chain combines TRBV10-3 with TRBJ2-6, with TRBD1 matching 7 bases. Germline V gene sequence: CDR1 ENHRY, CDR2 SYGVKD. V shed 4 bases and J 2 bases; nucleotides not matched to a gene: 5. CDR3 size: 16 residues. This CDR3 reads CAISGETGPGANVLTF. The DNA for the CDR3 is TGTGCCATCAGTGGAGAGACAGGGCCTGGGGCCAACGTCCTGACTTTC.

This clonotype came up many times. The rearrangement joins TRBV4-2 to TRBJ2-7; D gene ambiguous. Germline CDR1 is LGHNA and CDR2 is YNFKEQ. The CDR3 has 12 residues. The V and J ends lost 3 bases and 3 bases respectively, with 6 bases between them. CDR3 in DNA: TGTGCCAGCAGCCAGACCGGCTACGAGCAGTACTTC. Amino acid sequence: CASSQTGYEQYF.

This clonotype has more than one count but fewer than ten. The CDR3 sequence: CASSRLPGQGYEQYF. Here the CDR3 DNA reads TGTGCCAGCAGCCGCCTCCCGGGACAGGGCTACGAGCAGTACTTC. The chain has TRBV27 and TRBJ2-7; TRBD1 matches 9 bases. The CDR3 has 15 residues. The V gene's germline CDR1 is MNHEY and CDR2 SMNVEV (reference sequence). With 6 bases clipped from V and 3 bases from J, the junction kept 9 bases outside the gene matches.

This rearrangement joins TRBV4-2 to TRBJ2-5, with D perhaps matching TRBD1 (7 bases). Trimming removed 0 bases at V and 5 bases at J, with 16 bases between. The CDR3 covers 16 residues. Germline CDR1 and CDR2: LGHNA and YNFKEQ. In DNA, the CDR3 is TGTGCCAGCAGCCAAGAGGCACCAGGGGGGTTGGAGACCCAGTACTTC. The encoded protein is CASSQEAPGGLETQYF.

This clonotype was counted only a few times. The V gene is TRBV4-1, the J gene TRBJ2-7; TRBD1 agrees at 10 bases. CDR3 length: 19 residues. Germline V gene sequence: CDR1 MGHRA, CDR2 YSYEKL. Trimming took 0 bases from V and 0 from J; bases not matched to a gene: 11. Here the CDR3 DNA reads TGCGCCAGCAGCCAAGATCTCCCCCGGGACAGGGGACTCTCCTACGAGCAGTACTTC. Protein sequence: CASSQDLPRDRGLSYEQYF.

This clonotype was seen once. This chain connects TRBV21-1 to TRBJ2-3; TRBD2 is the table's D call and was not checked against the DNA. TRBV21-1 is termed a pseudogene. The CDR3 totals 16 residues. The CDR3 loop is CASSKLPGGGTDTQYF. The CDR3 region has the DNA TGTGCCAGCAGCAAATTGCCGGGAGGGGGCACAGATACGCAGTATTTT.

The chain combines TRBV9 with TRBJ2-7; D not certain. The V and J ends lost 3 bases and 4 bases respectively, with 17 bases between them. CDR1 SGDLS and CDR2 YYNGEE come from the germline V gene. The CDR3 is made up of 15 amino acids. CDR3 DNA sequence: TGTGCCAGCAGCGCCAGACCAGGAACTCTATACGAGCAGTACTTC. Translating gives CASSARPGTLYEQYF. The variable domain in full, completed from reference TRBV9 and TRBJ2-7, reads DSGVTQTPKHLITATGQRVTLRCSPRSGDLSVYWYQQSLDQGLQFLIQYYNGEERAKGNILERFSAQQFPDLHSELNLSSLELGDSALYFCASSARPGTLYEQYFGPGTRLTVT.

The V gene is TRBV6-6, the J gene TRBJ2-2, with no clear D. Trimming cost V 0 bases and J 4 bases, with 9 bases left between them. The V gene's germline CDR1 is MNHNY and CDR2 SVGAGI (reference sequence). The CDR3 loop spans 15 amino acids. Written as DNA, the CDR3 is TGTGCCAGCAGTTACTCGGCACACTCCACCGGGGAGCTGTTTTTT. This translates into CASSYSAHSTGELFF.